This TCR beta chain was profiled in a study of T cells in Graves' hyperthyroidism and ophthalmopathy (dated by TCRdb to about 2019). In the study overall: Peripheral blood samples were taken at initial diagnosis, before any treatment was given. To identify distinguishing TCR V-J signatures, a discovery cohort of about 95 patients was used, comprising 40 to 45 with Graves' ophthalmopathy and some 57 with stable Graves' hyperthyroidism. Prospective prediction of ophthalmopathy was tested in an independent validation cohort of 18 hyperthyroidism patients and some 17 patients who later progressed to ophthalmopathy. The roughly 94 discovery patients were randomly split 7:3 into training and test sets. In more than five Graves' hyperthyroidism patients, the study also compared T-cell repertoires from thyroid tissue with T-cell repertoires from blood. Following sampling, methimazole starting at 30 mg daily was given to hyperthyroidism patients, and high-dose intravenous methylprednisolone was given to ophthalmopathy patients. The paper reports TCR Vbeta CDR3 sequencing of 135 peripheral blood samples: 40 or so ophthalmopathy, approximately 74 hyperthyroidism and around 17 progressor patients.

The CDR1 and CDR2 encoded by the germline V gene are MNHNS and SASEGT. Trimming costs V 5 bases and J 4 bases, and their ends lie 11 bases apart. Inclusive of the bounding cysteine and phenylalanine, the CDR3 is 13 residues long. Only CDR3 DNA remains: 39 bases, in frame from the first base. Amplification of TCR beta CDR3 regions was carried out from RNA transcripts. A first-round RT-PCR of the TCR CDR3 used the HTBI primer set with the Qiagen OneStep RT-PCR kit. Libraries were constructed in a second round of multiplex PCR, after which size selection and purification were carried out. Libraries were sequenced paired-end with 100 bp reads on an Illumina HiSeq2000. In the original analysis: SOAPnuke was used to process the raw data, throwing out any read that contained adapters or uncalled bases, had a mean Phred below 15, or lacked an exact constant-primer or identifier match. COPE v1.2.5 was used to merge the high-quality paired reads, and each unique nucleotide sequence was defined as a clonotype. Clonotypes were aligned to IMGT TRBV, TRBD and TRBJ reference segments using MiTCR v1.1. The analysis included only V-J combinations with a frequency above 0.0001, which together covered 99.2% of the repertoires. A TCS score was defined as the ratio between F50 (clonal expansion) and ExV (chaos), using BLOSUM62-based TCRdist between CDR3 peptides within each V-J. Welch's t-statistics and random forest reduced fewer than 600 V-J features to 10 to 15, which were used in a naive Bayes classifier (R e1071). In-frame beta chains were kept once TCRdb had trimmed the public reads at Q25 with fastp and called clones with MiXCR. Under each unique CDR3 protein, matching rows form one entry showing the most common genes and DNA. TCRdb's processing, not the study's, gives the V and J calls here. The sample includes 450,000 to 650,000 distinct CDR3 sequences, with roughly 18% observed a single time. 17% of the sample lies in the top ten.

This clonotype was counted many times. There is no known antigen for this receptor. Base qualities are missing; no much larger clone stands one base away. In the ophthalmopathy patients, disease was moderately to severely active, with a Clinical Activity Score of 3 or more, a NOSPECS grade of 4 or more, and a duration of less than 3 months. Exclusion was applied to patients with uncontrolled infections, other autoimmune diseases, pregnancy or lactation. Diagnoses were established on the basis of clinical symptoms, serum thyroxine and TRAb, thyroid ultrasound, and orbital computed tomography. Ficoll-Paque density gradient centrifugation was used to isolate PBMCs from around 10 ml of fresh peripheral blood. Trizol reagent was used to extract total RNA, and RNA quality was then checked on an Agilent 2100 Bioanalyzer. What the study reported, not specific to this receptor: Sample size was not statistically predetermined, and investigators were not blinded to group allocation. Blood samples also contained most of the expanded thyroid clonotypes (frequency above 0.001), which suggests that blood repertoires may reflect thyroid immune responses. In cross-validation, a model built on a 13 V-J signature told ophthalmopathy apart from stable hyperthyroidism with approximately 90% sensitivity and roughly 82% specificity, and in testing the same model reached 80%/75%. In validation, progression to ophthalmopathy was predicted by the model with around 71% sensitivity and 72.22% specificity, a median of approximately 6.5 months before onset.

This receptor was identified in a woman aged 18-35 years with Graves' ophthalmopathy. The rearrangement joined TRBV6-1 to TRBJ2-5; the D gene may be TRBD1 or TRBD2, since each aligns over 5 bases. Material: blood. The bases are TGTGCCAGCAGTCCCGTGGGACCAGAGACCCAGTACTTC. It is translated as CASSPVGPETQYF.